The 5 T cell receptor beta chains in this list originate from one sample, sequenced in a study of blood T cell repertoires in COVID-19. TCRdb's copy holds only in-frame clones and misses some; the assay was immunoSEQ multiplex PCR. The sample lists around 160,000 clones, around 82% occurring once. Sequencing was performed on peripheral blood. The source of these receptors is a human donor with acute or convalescent COVID-19. The donor label of this sample is uncertain.

This clone was recorded a few times. The V gene is TRBV27, the J gene TRBJ1-2; 7 bases are shared with TRBD1. Trimming removed 6 bases from V and 4 bases from J; junction bases left unmatched: 8. Germline CDR1 is MNHEY and CDR2 is SMNVEV (reference sequence). The CDR3 loop spans 14 amino acids. CDR3 nucleotide sequence: TGTGCCAGCAGATCTCAGGGGGTTTCCTATGGCTACACCTTC. It translates to CASRSQGVSYGYTF.

This chain links TRBV5-1 with TRBJ1-1; D is possibly TRBD1 (6 bases). The CDR3 sequence is 13 residues long. Trimming took off 5 bases at V and 1 base at J, with 9 bases between the two ends. The germline CDR1 and CDR2 sequences are SGHRS and YFSETQ. CDR3 sequence (DNA): TGCGCCAGCAGTGTGGACAGGAACACTGAAGCTTTCTTT. Translated, it gives CASSVDRNTEAFF.

This rearrangement joins TRBV7-2 to TRBJ2-3, with 8 bases that match TRBD2. Germline V lookup: CDR1 SGHTA, CDR2 FQGNSA. J was trimmed by 6 bases and V by 5 bases; bases with no gene match: 10. CDR3 length: 15 residues. This CDR3 reads CASSVGGAFADTQYF. CDR3 DNA: TGTGCCAGCAGCGTCGGGGGGGCCTTTGCTGATACGCAGTATTTT. Full variable domain (missing parts from reference TRBV7-2 and TRBJ2-3): GAGVSQSPSNKVTEKGKDVELRCDPISGHTALYWYRQSLGQGLEFLIYFQGNSAPDKSGLPSDRFSAERTGGSVSTLTIQRTQQEDSAVYLCASSVGGAFADTQYFGPGTRLTVL.

The chain uses TRBV29-1 and TRBJ2-7; TRBD2 might be the D (5 bases). The CDR3 totals 13 residues. CDR1 is SQVTM, CDR2 ANQGSEA, per germline. Between the trimmed V and J ends, which lost 0 bases and 7 bases, there was a span of 13 bases. In DNA, the CDR3 is TGCAGCGTTGAAGATGGACGCGGGCGGGAGCAGTACTTC. Its translation: CSVEDGRGREQYF.

The chain joins TRBV14 to TRBJ1-6; TRBD1 matches at 9 bases. The CDR3 length is 14 residues. V shed 6 bases and J 6 bases; nucleotides not matched to a gene: 3. The germline V gene has CDR1 SGHDN and CDR2 FVKESK. This CDR3 is CASRYRGRNSPLHF. The CDR3 DNA is TGTGCCAGCAGGTACAGGGGGCGTAATTCACCCCTCCACTTT.